The present T cell receptor (beta chain) was sequenced within a study of shared clonotypes between healthy human individuals. Assay: immunoSEQ multiplex PCR; the TCRdb copy retains only in-frame clones and omits some. The data hold about 2 million clones, with roughly 95% observed a single time. The CDR3 is 16 amino acids. Germline V gives CDR1 MNHEY, CDR2 SVGAGI. V gave up 0 bases and J gave up 5 bases, with 14 bases separating them. The CD4+ fraction was divided into a CD45RA+ naive subset and a CD45RA-negative memory subset. This TCR derives from a man aged 18 to 30 in good health. Sequencing was performed on naive CD4+ T cells sorted from blood. Regarding subset: CD45RA+ positively selected. The chain recombines TRBV6-5 with TRBJ2-1, with a weak D call TRBD1 (6 bases). The DNA of the CDR3 is TGTGCCAGCAGTTACTCGGGGCAGGGGCCTCACAATGAGCAGTTCTTC. It codes for CASSYSGQGPHNEQFF.